These 8 T cell receptor beta chains share one sample of origin, sequenced in a study of T cells after yellow fever vaccination. TCRdb used MiXCR to reprocess the 5' RACE reads, holding one entry per CDR3 protein. The table shows approximately 350,000 distinct CDR3 sequences, with more than 9% occurring only once. The specimen was PBMCs, collected on the day of the first yellow fever vaccination. These receptors were taken from a man in his late teens or twenties who received the YFV17D yellow fever vaccine.

Many counts were recorded for this clonotype. The chain couples TRBV12-3 or TRBV12-4 to TRBJ1-6, with D perhaps matching TRBD1 (6 bases). This CDR3 region has 15 residues. Trimming shortened V by 4 bases and J by 6 bases, and 13 bases separated the two germline ends. Here the CDR3 DNA reads TGTGCCAGCAGTTCGCAGACAGGTCCTAATTCACCCCTCCACTTT. Its protein product is CASSSQTGPNSPLHF.

The rearrangement links TRBV28 to TRBJ2-1; 7 bases agree with TRBD2. The CDR3 contains 12 residues. The germline V gene has CDR1 MDHEN and CDR2 SYDVKM. The trim removed 0 bases at V and 15 bases at J, leaving 5 bases unmatched. The CDR3: CASSLWTSRRFF. The CDR3 region has the DNA TGTGCCAGCAGTTTATGGACTAGCCGTCGGTTCTTC.

The V and J genes are TRBV5-6 and TRBJ2-3; no firm D call. Per the germline V gene, CDR1 is SGHDT and CDR2 is YYEEEE. Trimming shortened V by 0 bases and J by 7 bases, and 6 bases separated the two germline ends. The CDR3 length is 12 residues. This CDR3 is CASSLDSHTQYF. As DNA, the CDR3 is TGTGCCAGCAGCTTGGACAGTCATACGCAGTATTTT.

The gene calls are TRBV12-3 or TRBV12-4 and TRBJ2-5; possibly TRBD2 for D (6 bases). The CDR3 is made up of 14 amino acids. V gave up 6 bases and J gave up 4 bases, with 15 bases separating them. The CDR3 spells CASRWGEGGETQYF. In nucleotides, the CDR3 is TGTGCCAGCAGATGGGGGGAAGGCGGAGAGACCCAGTACTTC.

This sequence joins TRBV12-3 or TRBV12-4 and TRBJ2-7, with TRBD2 as a possible D gene (6 bases). The CDR3 loop spans 14 amino acids. The germline V and J ends were trimmed by 3 bases and 4 bases, with 13 bases remaining between them. The CDR3 coding sequence is TGTGCCAGCAGTTTTCGCGGGGCTCGGTACGAGCAGTACTTC. Protein product: CASSFRGARYEQYF.

There are a few counts of this clonotype. The J gene is TRBJ2-3, the V gene TRBV5-1, with 10 bases matching TRBD1. V shed 2 bases and J 1 base; nucleotides not matched to a gene: 4. The CDR3 sequence is 16 residues long. From germline, CDR1 is SGHRS and CDR2 YFSETQ. The CDR3: CASSLPGTGGTDTQYF. CDR3 DNA sequence: TGCGCCAGCAGCTTACCCGGGACAGGGGGCACAGATACGCAGTATTTT.

This clonotype was counted ten times or more. The chain couples TRBV20-1 to TRBJ1-2, with D tentatively TRBD1 (5 bases). Trimming took off 2 bases at V and 4 bases at J, with 20 bases between the two ends. The CDR3 has 16 amino acids. Germline CDR1 reads DFQATT; CDR2 reads SNEGSKA (reference sequence). CDR3 nucleotide sequence: TGCAGTGCTAGACCGAAGGGACTCCATCTACTCTATGGCTACACCTTC. Protein sequence: CSARPKGLHLLYGYTF.

V and J are TRBV6-2 or TRBV6-3 and TRBJ2-2; TRBD2 matches 8 bases. The junction had 6 bases not matched to a gene; V was cut back by 5 bases and J by 4 bases. The CDR3 length is 15 residues. The germline gives CDR1 MNHEY, CDR2 SVGEGT. The CDR3, as DNA: TGTGCCAGCAGTCTTAGCGGGGTTGGCACCGGGGAGCTGTTTTTT. It is translated as CASSLSGVGTGELFF.